The clone carrying this TCR beta chain occurred many times. Stated time point: newly diagnosed GD, antithyroid drugs for less than 3 months. Generation of the TCR library employed RNA extracted from PBMCs. The source of the sample is a study of regulatory T cells in long-lasting Graves disease. Construction of the TCR beta libraries employed iRepertoire HTBI primers in conjunction with Arm-PCR of CDR3 regions. A single record per CDR3 protein comes from TCRdb applying MiXCR to the multiplex PCR reads. The profile covers about 430,000 distinct CDR3 sequences, with 14% to 15% appearing a single time and roughly 8% taken by the ten largest. A further study also used this sample, focusing on T cells in Graves' hyperthyroidism and ophthalmopathy.

The input for sequencing was peripheral blood mononuclear cells (PBMCs), taken at new diagnosis, from a patient treated with antithyroid drugs. This TCR was sampled from a woman between 35 and 50 years old with Graves disease.

The CDR3 loop is CASSQGLAGAAGELFF. The CDR3 DNA is TGTGCCAGCAGCCAAGGGCTAGCGGGAGCGGCCGGGGAGCTGTTTTTT. The chain has TRBV14 and TRBJ2-2; 10 nucleotides agree with TRBD2. J lost 6 bases, V lost 1 base, and 5 bases had no gene match. CDR1 is SGHDN and CDR2 is FVKESK in the germline V gene. The length of the CDR3 is 16 residues.